A single sample is the source of the 19 T cell receptor beta chains below, sequenced in a study of T cells in Graves' hyperthyroidism and ophthalmopathy. TCR beta CDR3 sequences were amplified from RNA transcripts. TCR CDR3 regions were first amplified by RT-PCR with HTBI primers. TCRdb fed the multiplex PCR reads into MiXCR, producing one record per CDR3 protein. The sample carries 300,000 to 500,000 distinct CDR3 sequences, just under 15% recorded once. Sequenced sample: blood. The receptors shown here come from a woman in her twenties or thirties with Graves' hyperthyroidism.

This clonotype has only a few counts. The rearrangement uses TRBV20-1 and TRBJ1-2; D ambiguous. Looked up from germline, CDR1 is DFQATT and CDR2 is SNEGSKA (reference sequence). This CDR3 has 13 residues. Trimming removed 1 base from V and 7 bases from J, with 13 bases in between. The CDR3 nucleotides are TGCAGTGCTAGAGTTGGGGTTGGGAGTGGCTACACCTTC. Its protein product is CSARVGVGSGYTF.

CDR3 protein: CSAMAPAQSYEQYF. CDR3 DNA: TGCAGTGCTATGGCTCCAGCCCAGTCCTACGAGCAGTACTTC. The rearrangement uses TRBV20-1 and TRBJ2-7; D call uncertain. Trimming took 4 bases from V and 1 from J, leaving 14 bases between them. Germline-derived CDR1 and CDR2 are DFQATT and SNEGSKA (reference sequence). The CDR3 sequence is 14 residues long.

This clonotype was detected ten times or more. This chain uses TRBV28 with TRBJ2-4; D remains ambiguous. Germline values: CDR1 MDHEN, CDR2 SYDVKM. The CDR3 has 13 residues. V shed 4 bases and J shed 1 base, with 5 bases lying between them. This chain's CDR3 is CASSSGAKNIQYF. CDR3 DNA sequence: TGTGCCAGCAGTTCCGGGGCCAAAAACATTCAGTACTTC.

This clonotype appeared many times. V and J are TRBV27 and TRBJ2-7; either TRBD1 or TRBD2 may supply D (5 bases each). Trimming left V 7 bases short and J 3 bases short, with 22 bases between. The germline gives CDR1 MNHEY, CDR2 SMNVEV (reference sequence). The CDR3 extends over 16 amino acids. The CDR3 nucleotides are TGTGCCAGCACTCAATCCCCGGGACCGACGATCTACGAGCAGTACTTC. This translates into CASTQSPGPTIYEQYF.

This sequence joins TRBV7-2 and TRBJ2-5; 7 bases match TRBD2. The V and J ends lost 4 bases and 7 bases, in that order; junction bases with no gene match: 15. The CDR3 length is 16 residues. Germline CDR1 reads SGHTA; CDR2 reads FQGNSA. The CDR3 region is CASSSSLTSSGGTQYF. CDR3 nucleotides: TGTGCCAGCAGCTCCTCTTTAACTAGTTCGGGAGGGACCCAGTACTTC.

The chain uses TRBV7-3 and TRBJ2-3; the D call may be TRBD1 or TRBD2 (5 bases each). CDR3 size: 12 residues. Germline V gene sequence: CDR1 SGHTA, CDR2 FQGTGA. Trimming left V 8 bases short and J 4 bases short, with 10 bases between. The CDR3 protein is CASGSGPDTQYF. The CDR3 coding sequence is TGTGCCAGCGGTTCGGGGCCAGATACGCAGTATTTT.

In this sample, this clonotype turned up a few times. The CDR3 DNA sequence: TGTGCCACCAGTGATTTGCCGTTCGGGCAGCCCCAGCATTTT. Protein: CATSDLPFGQPQHF. V usage is TRBV24-1 and J usage is TRBJ1-5, with D hard to call. Trimming removed 0 bases from V and 7 bases from J, with 9 bases in between. Per germline, CDR1 KGHDR and CDR2 SFDVKD. The CDR3 sequence is 14 residues long.

Ten or more counts support this clonotype. The rearrangement joins TRBV2 to TRBJ2-2; D may be TRBD2 (5 bases). The germline V gene encodes CDR1 SNHLY and CDR2 FYNNEI. The CDR3 runs to 15 residues. V was trimmed by 8 bases and J by 7 bases, leaving 20 bases between them. The CDR3 is CASQRLVVISGELFF. As DNA, the CDR3 is TGTGCCAGCCAGCGGCTAGTGGTAATCAGCGGGGAGCTGTTTTTT.

The table lists this clonotype with many counts. V and J are TRBV5-1 and TRBJ1-1; D is uncertain. The V gene's germline CDR1 is SGHRS and CDR2 YFSETQ. There are 14 residues in the CDR3. Trimming stripped 0 bases from V and 1 base from J, with 7 bases between. The CDR3 nucleotides are TGCGCCAGCAGCTTGGAGTGGGAGAACACTGAAGCTTTCTTT. This sequence encodes CASSLEWENTEAFF.

There are many counts of this clonotype. The rearrangement uses TRBV3-1 and TRBJ2-1; weak D call: TRBD2 (6 bases). The CDR3 sequence is 15 residues long. Germline loops: CDR1 LGHDT, CDR2 YNNKEL (reference sequence). Between the trimmed V and J ends, which lost 2 bases and 5 bases, there was a span of 13 bases. DNA for the CDR3: TGTGCCAGCAGCCAACGTTGGGGGGTAAACAATGAGCAGTTCTTC. Its protein product is CASSQRWGVNNEQFF.

This chain connects TRBV28 to TRBJ2-7, with 10 bases fitting TRBD2. This CDR3 comprises 15 residues. V trimming: 8 bases; J trimming: 3 bases; junction bases outside the gene matches: 10. The germline CDR1 and CDR2 sequences are MDHEN and SYDVKM. The CDR3 sequence: CASASLAGGLYEQYF. In DNA, the CDR3 is TGTGCCAGCGCCTCCTTAGCGGGAGGCCTCTACGAGCAGTACTTC.

This clonotype was detected only a few times. In DNA, the CDR3 is TGTGCCAGTAGTGCCGGGGATGGCTACGAGCAGTACTTC. Translation gives CASSAGDGYEQYF. The gene calls are TRBV19 and TRBJ2-7; D perhaps matches TRBD2 (5 bases). CDR1 and CDR2 (germline): LNHDA, SQIVND (reference sequence). The V and J ends lost 5 bases and 3 bases respectively, with 11 bases between them. This CDR3 contains 13 residues.

At least ten counts were recorded for this clonotype. The chain joins TRBV3-1 to TRBJ1-1; 8 bases align to TRBD1. The CDR3 extends over 14 amino acids. Germline CDR1 is LGHDT and CDR2 is YNNKEL (reference sequence). J lost 2 bases, V lost 6 bases, and 5 bases had no gene match. The CDR3 is CASSDRGLNTEAFF. The CDR3 DNA reads as TGTGCCAGCAGTGACAGGGGTCTCAACACTGAAGCTTTCTTT. Full variable domain (remainder filled in from reference TRBV3-1 and TRBJ1-1): DTAVSQTPKYLVTQMGNDKSIKCEQNLGHDTMYWYKQDSKKFLKIMFSYNNKELIINETVPNRFSPKSPDKAHLNLHINSLELGDSAVYFCASSDRGLNTEAFFGQGTRLTVV.

This clonotype was detected many times. This CDR3 is CSHAGIGGYTF. CDR3 bases: TGCAGCCACGCTGGCATCGGTGGCTACACCTTC. V usage is TRBV29-1 and J usage is TRBJ1-2; D gene ambiguous. Germline-derived CDR1 and CDR2 are SQVTM and ANQGSEA. V lost 8 bases and J 7 bases, leaving 14 bases between the germline ends. This CDR3 comprises 11 residues.

This clonotype came up many times. The V call is TRBV2, the J call TRBJ2-3; 8 nucleotides align to TRBD2. The CDR3 runs 16 residues. Germline-derived CDR1 and CDR2 are SNHLY and FYNNEI. The J segment lost 1 base and the V segment lost 9 bases, leaving 12 bases of the junction unmatched. The CDR3 sequence: CASGSSWREGTDTQYF. The DNA for the CDR3 is TGTGCCAGTGGTTCTAGTTGGCGGGAGGGCACAGATACGCAGTATTTT.

V is TRBV6-1 and J is TRBJ2-7, with 7 bases fitting TRBD1. V lost 6 bases to trimming and J lost 1 base; unmatched junction nucleotides: 6. The CDR3 consists of 14 residues. Germline V gives CDR1 MNHNS, CDR2 SASEGT. CDR3 amino acids: CASRPQGRSYEQYF. CDR3 nucleotides: TGTGCCAGCAGGCCACAGGGGAGATCCTACGAGCAGTACTTC.

This clonotype has only a few counts. The chain combines TRBV24-1 with TRBJ2-7; 7 bases agree with TRBD1. CDR1 and CDR2 (germline): KGHDR, SFDVKD. The CDR3 sequence is 16 residues long. Trimming removed 1 base from V and 3 bases from J; junction bases left unmatched: 8. CDR3 amino acids: CATSDFFGTEFYEQYF. CDR3 DNA sequence: TGTGCCACCAGTGATTTTTTTGGGACAGAGTTCTACGAGCAGTACTTC.

The chain carries TRBV5-8 and TRBJ1-5; 9 nucleotides agree with TRBD1. From germline, CDR1 is SGHTS and CDR2 YDEGEE. The junction had 5 bases not matched to a gene; V was cut back by 4 bases and J by 0 bases. The CDR3 spans 16 residues. DNA of the CDR3: TGTGCCAGCAGCGAGGGGACAGGGAATAGCAATCAGCCCCAGCATTTT. Translating it yields CASSEGTGNSNQPQHF.

The chain joins TRBV7-2 to TRBJ1-6; 10 bases fit TRBD1. After removal of 3 bases from V and 6 bases from J, the junction contained 2 bases not matched to a gene. Germline V gene data show CDR1 as SGHTA and CDR2 as FQGNSA. The CDR3 consists of 15 residues. The CDR3 is CASSFRDRGNSPLHF. As DNA, the CDR3 is TGTGCCAGCAGCTTCCGGGACAGGGGTAATTCACCCCTCCACTTT.